This T cell receptor (beta chain) is from a study of T cell repertoires in cytomegalovirus infection. Across the whole study: Recently described HLA-C-restricted plus well-studied HLA-B-restricted CMV epitopes were used. Both a matching HLA type and CMV infection were indicated by public TCR beta signatures. General study points: Pooled public TCR beta family frequency picked out CMV carriers with the relevant HLA. It was HLA-C-restricted CMV-specific TCR beta clonotypes that dominated the response ex vivo.

V was shortened by 7 bases and J by 0 bases, with 7 bases between the two germline ends. The CDR3 is made up of 14 amino acids. Germline CDR1 and CDR2: MNHEY and SVGAGI. With respect to this clonotype: The antigen remains unidentified.

TCRdb independently ran MiXCR on the reads; one entry per CDR3 protein. The sample consists of around 430,000 distinct CDR3 sequences, under 55% of them appearing once. The chain carries TRBV6-5 and TRBJ2-6; D is uncertain. This TCR derives from a human donor in good health (CMV status not recorded). Some clones in this sample may be carry-over from other donors' samples. Sequenced here: cultured PBMCs, sampled from culture after CMV antigen stimulation. This CDR3 is CASNLGSGANVLTF. CDR3 nucleotide sequence: TGTGCCAGCAACTTAGGCTCTGGGGCCAACGTCCTGACTTTC.